What follows describes a single T cell receptor beta chain. This entry is derived from a study of blood T cell repertoires in COVID-19. This CDR3 contains 17 residues. The V segment lost 9 bases and the J segment 3 bases; nucleotides outside the gene matches: 18. Germline CDR1 reads MNHEY; CDR2 reads SMNVEV (reference sequence). Repertoires were generated with immunoSEQ multiplex PCR, while TCRdb's copy carries only in-frame clones and drops some. The table has around 29,000 clones, 65% to 70% seen once. V gene TRBV27 combines with J gene TRBJ2-7; 9 nucleotides align to TRBD1. This sequence originates from a human donor in a cohort sampled during active COVID-19. The sequenced sample was peripheral blood. The CDR3 protein is CARWGPVRTGEGYEQYF. The CDR3 nucleotides are TGTGCCAGATGGGGGCCAGTTCGGACAGGGGAGGGCTACGAGCAGTACTTC.